This record looks at one T cell receptor beta chain sequence and its context. The antigen is undetermined. Germline V CDR1 and CDR2: LGHNA, YSLEER. The CDR3 loop spans 14 amino acids. V shed 1 base and J shed 8 bases, with 13 bases lying between them. The entry originates in a study of cytomegalovirus exposure and HLA in healthy donors. The PCR had 60 Vbeta and 13 Jbeta primers. The protocol was immunoSEQ multiplex PCR, while the TCRdb copy is restricted to in-frame clones and leaves out a portion. The data show over 90,000 clones, with about 70% seen just once and roughly 3% held by the top ten. General observations from the study: When a later analysis compared HLA-associated TCR beta chains with equally common others, the HLA-associated chains turned out to be more clonally expanded and to have lower generation probabilities.

The chain employs TRBV4-3 and TRBJ2-3; D is possibly TRBD2 (6 bases). This receptor was taken from a female donor in good health and CMV-seropositive. Material: PBMCs. The CDR3 protein is CASSQGTIFSTQYF. The DNA of the CDR3 is TGCGCCAGCAGCCAAGGGACTATCTTCAGTACGCAGTATTTT.